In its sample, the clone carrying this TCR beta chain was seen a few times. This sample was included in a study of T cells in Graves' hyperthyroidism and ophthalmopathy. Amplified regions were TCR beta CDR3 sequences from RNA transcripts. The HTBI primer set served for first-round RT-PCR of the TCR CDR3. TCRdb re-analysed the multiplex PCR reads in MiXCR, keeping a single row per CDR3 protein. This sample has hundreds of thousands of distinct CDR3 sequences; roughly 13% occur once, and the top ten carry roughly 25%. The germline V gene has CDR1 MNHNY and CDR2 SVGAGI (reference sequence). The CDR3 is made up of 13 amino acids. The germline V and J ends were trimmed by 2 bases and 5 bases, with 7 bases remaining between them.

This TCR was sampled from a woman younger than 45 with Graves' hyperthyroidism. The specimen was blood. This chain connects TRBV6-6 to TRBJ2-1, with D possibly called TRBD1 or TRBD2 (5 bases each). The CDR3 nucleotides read TGTGCCAGCAGTTACGGGACCGACAATGAGCAGTTCTTC. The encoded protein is CASSYGTDNEQFF.